The 9 T cell receptor beta chains in this list originate from one sample, sequenced in a study of cytotoxic CD8 clonotypes in ibrutinib-treated CLL. The protocol was immunoSEQ multiplex PCR, while the TCRdb copy is restricted to in-frame clones and leaves out a portion. The table records around 91,000 clones, 86% of them present only once. The sequencing here drew on PBMCs, taken before ibrutinib treatment. Receptor source: a human donor with chronic lymphocytic leukemia.

V gene TRBV30 combines with J gene TRBJ1-2, with D perhaps matching TRBD1 (6 bases). Germline V gene lookup returns CDR1 GTSNPN and CDR2 SVGIG (reference sequence). Deletions cut 2 bases from V and 4 bases from J, with 17 bases between. CDR3 length: 15 amino acids. The CDR3 sequence: CAWSNGQRVPYGYTF. The DNA of the CDR3 is TGTGCCTGGAGTAACGGACAGCGGGTGCCCTATGGCTACACCTTC.

In DNA, the CDR3 is TGCAGCGGGACTTGGGGAACGAACACCGGGGAGCTGTTTTTT. Its protein is CSGTWGTNTGELFF. The rearrangement links TRBV29-1 to TRBJ2-2, with a possible D match to TRBD2 (5 bases). This CDR3 spans 14 amino acids. The germline CDR1 and CDR2 sequences are SQVTM and ANQGSEA. V dropped 7 bases and J dropped 0 bases, with 12 bases sitting between them.

CDR3 amino acids: CAWRPTGEGKNGYTF. CDR3 bases: TGTGCCTGGAGGCCGACAGGGGAGGGGAAAAATGGCTACACCTTC. This chain links TRBV30 with TRBJ1-2; 8 positions agree with TRBD1. V shed 3 bases, J shed 6 bases, and the junction held 12 bases outside the gene matches. The CDR3 runs to 15 residues. Germline V gene data show CDR1 as GTSNPN and CDR2 as SVGIG (reference sequence).

The rearrangement links TRBV6-5 to TRBJ1-1; D is ambiguous. The CDR3 spans 14 residues. The germline V gene encodes CDR1 MNHEY and CDR2 SVGAGI. Trimming cost V 4 bases and J 0 bases, with 9 bases left between them. CDR3: CASSWRHMNTEAFF. The CDR3 DNA reads as TGTGCCAGCAGTTGGCGCCACATGAACACTGAAGCTTTCTTT.

This chain uses TRBV5-6 with TRBJ2-7; D is uncertain. Germline V CDR1 and CDR2: SGHDT, YYEEEE. Trimming cost V 0 bases and J 3 bases, with 7 bases left between them. The CDR3 has 13 amino acids. As DNA, the CDR3 is TGTGCCAGCAGCTTGGGCACTCACTACGAGCAGTACTTC. As protein: CASSLGTHYEQYF.

In regard to this clone: Relative to the germline gene, one junction end is altered; a read error may explain this. The chain links TRBV19 to TRBJ2-1; D possibly corresponds to TRBD2 (5 bases). From germline, CDR1 is LNHDA and CDR2 SQIVND (reference sequence). This CDR3 spans 14 amino acids. The CDR3 DNA follows: TGTGCCAGTAGTATAGTACTACCCGGGAATGGGCAGTTCTTC. This gives the protein CASSIVLPGNGQFF.

This clone turned up a few times. This chain connects TRBV5-5 to TRBJ1-2; no definite D call. Germline V CDR1 and CDR2: SGHKS, YYEKEE (reference sequence). V lost 4 bases and J lost 4, with 17 bases in between. The CDR3 loop spans 15 amino acids. CDR3 region: CASSPREGYTYGYTF. CDR3 coding DNA: TGTGCCAGCAGCCCTCGGGAGGGATATACCTATGGCTACACCTTC.

The chain joins TRBV7-9 to TRBJ2-7, with 9 bases that match TRBD1. Trimming removed 4 bases from V and 5 bases from J; junction bases left unmatched: 3. CDR1 and CDR2 (germline): SEHNR, FQNEAQ (reference sequence). The CDR3 is 13 amino acids. CDR3 residues: CASSSTGGHEQYF. The CDR3 DNA sequence: TGTGCCAGCAGCTCGACAGGGGGACACGAGCAGTACTTC. Variable domain in full (rest from reference TRBV7-9 and TRBJ2-7): DTGVSQNPRHKITKRGQNVTFRCDPISEHNRLYWYRQTLGQGPEFLTYFQNEAQLEKSRLLSDRFSAERPKGSFSTLEIQRTEQGDSAMYLCASSSTGGHEQYFGPGTRLTVT.

The genes are TRBV11-3 and TRBJ2-5, with TRBD1 matching 9 bases. This CDR3 has 15 residues. The junction had 6 bases not matched to a gene; V was cut back by 5 bases and J by 2 bases. Looked up from germline, CDR1 is SGHNT and CDR2 is YENEEA. The CDR3 loop reads CASSTRDREQETQYF. CDR3 coding DNA: TGTGCCAGCAGCACCCGGGACAGGGAACAAGAGACCCAGTACTTC.